The 18 T cell receptor beta chains reported below all come from one sample, sequenced in a study of shared clonotypes between healthy human individuals. TCRdb keeps only in-frame clones here, not all; method: immunoSEQ multiplex PCR. Of roughly 520,000 clones listed, around 96% are singletons. Sequencing input: naive CD4+ T cells sorted from blood. Subset reported: CD45RA+ positively selected. The receptors originated from a woman in her twenties or thirties in good health.

J is TRBJ1-1 and V is TRBV19; possibly TRBD1 for D (6 bases). Trimming took 0 bases from V and 2 from J, leaving 16 bases between them. The CDR3 has 17 residues. Germline V lookup: CDR1 LNHDA, CDR2 SQIVND (reference sequence). The CDR3 spells CASSIDSRLGGNTEAFF. For the CDR3, the DNA is TGTGCCAGTAGTATAGATTCCAGGTTAGGGGGAAACACTGAAGCTTTCTTT.

The rearrangement uses TRBV6-1 and TRBJ1-1; the D is unclear. The CDR3 has 14 amino acids. V was pared by 11 bases and J by 2 bases, with 18 bases between. CDR1 and CDR2 from the germline V gene are MNHNS and SASEGT. CDR3 nucleotides: TGTGCCCAAAACCAAGAACGGAGAAACACTGAAGCTTTCTTT. Translating it yields CAQNQERRNTEAFF.

This chain's CDR3 is CASSTSGNQETQYF. CDR3 coding DNA: TGTGCCAGCAGTACTAGCGGAAATCAAGAGACCCAGTACTTC. V gene TRBV28 combines with J gene TRBJ2-5; TRBD2 matches at 8 bases. This CDR3 contains 14 residues. Germline CDR1 reads MDHEN; CDR2 reads SYDVKM. Germline trimming cut 5 bases from V and 2 bases from J; bases unmatched to any gene: 4.

The chain is built from TRBV19 and TRBJ2-1; 10 positions agree with TRBD2. The CDR3 is made up of 15 amino acids. J was trimmed by 3 bases and V by 7 bases; bases with no gene match: 6. Germline V gene sequence: CDR1 LNHDA, CDR2 SQIVND (reference sequence). This chain's CDR3 is CASNMGLAHYNEQFF. CDR3 nucleotide sequence: TGTGCCAGTAACATGGGACTAGCGCACTACAATGAGCAGTTCTTC.

CDR3 protein: CASSGARREGYTF. Written as DNA, the CDR3 is TGTGCCTCTTCGGGGGCCCGAAGGGAAGGCTACACCTTC. The chain couples TRBV30 to TRBJ1-2; weak D call: TRBD1 (6 bases). V dropped 7 bases and J dropped 8 bases, with 20 bases sitting between them. The germline V gene encodes CDR1 GTSNPN and CDR2 SVGIG (reference sequence). CDR3 length: 13 amino acids.

CDR3 DNA sequence: TGCAGCGTTGAACGACTAGTTGGTGGGATGGTGCAGTTCTTC. Translation: CSVERLVGGMVQFF. The chain couples TRBV29-1 to TRBJ2-1, with D tentatively TRBD2 (6 bases). Trimming took off 2 bases at V and 12 bases at J, with 20 bases between the two ends. The CDR3 is 14 amino acids. Germline V gene data show CDR1 as SQVTM and CDR2 as ANQGSEA.

The V gene is TRBV5-8, the J gene TRBJ1-4; tentative D call: TRBD1 (5 bases). Germline lookup yields CDR1 SGHTS and CDR2 YDEGEE. Trimming removed 8 bases at V and 5 bases at J, with 19 bases between. The CDR3 covers 15 residues. The CDR3 sequence is CARIPWTIGNEKLFF. CDR3 nucleotide sequence: TGTGCCAGAATCCCCTGGACAATTGGAAATGAAAAACTGTTTTTT.

This CDR3 reads CASSLARAATEAFF. For the CDR3, the DNA is TGCGCCAGCAGCTTGGCGAGGGCGGCCACTGAAGCTTTCTTT. The chain couples TRBV5-1 to TRBJ1-1; D gene uncertain. Between the trimmed V and J ends, which lost 0 bases and 4 bases, there was a span of 10 bases. The CDR3 length is 14 residues. The germline CDR1 and CDR2 sequences are SGHRS and YFSETQ.

The gene calls are TRBV6-1 and TRBJ2-5; D is undetermined. V lost 5 bases to trimming and J lost 1 base, with 5 bases between them. Germline CDR1 and CDR2: MNHNS and SASEGT. The CDR3 has 12 residues. The CDR3 coding sequence is TGTGCCAGCAGTAACCGCCAAGAGACCCAGTACTTC. Its translation: CASSNRQETQYF.

The chain combines TRBV5-1 with TRBJ2-7; D not certain. CDR3 length: 13 amino acids. Germline V gives CDR1 SGHRS, CDR2 YFSETQ. The germline V and J ends were trimmed by 4 bases and 3 bases, with 11 bases remaining between them. This chain's CDR3 is CASSPRQGYEQYF. CDR3 DNA sequence: TGCGCCAGCAGCCCGCGGCAAGGCTACGAGCAGTACTTC.

The V call is TRBV5-1, the J call TRBJ1-2; 7 nucleotides agree with TRBD1. After removal of 4 bases from V and 0 bases from J, the junction contained 3 bases not matched to a gene. The CDR3 spans 14 residues. Germline V CDR1 and CDR2: SGHRS, YFSETQ. The CDR3 DNA reads TGCGCCAGCAGCCCCGGGACAGCTAACTATGGCTACACCTTC. Translation gives CASSPGTANYGYTF.

The chain combines TRBV6-5 with TRBJ1-4; 10 bases align to TRBD1. V dropped 6 bases and J dropped 6; count of bases not matched to a gene: 4. The CDR3 runs to 14 residues. Germline CDR1 MNHEY, CDR2 SVGAGI. DNA of the CDR3: TGTGCCAGCAGCCCCGGGACAGGGGATGAAAAACTGTTTTTT. Protein product: CASSPGTGDEKLFF.

The chain carries TRBV5-1 and TRBJ2-2; D unresolved. This CDR3 contains 16 residues. Trimming shortened V by 0 bases and J by 4 bases, and 13 bases separated the two germline ends. The germline gives CDR1 SGHRS, CDR2 YFSETQ. CDR3 sequence (DNA): TGCGCCAGCAGCTTGGTATTTCCAGGTCGCACCGGGGAGCTGTTTTTT. Its protein is CASSLVFPGRTGELFF.

The chain carries TRBV30 and TRBJ2-7, with 7 bases identical to TRBD2. V shed 6 bases and J 5 bases; nucleotides not matched to a gene: 7. This CDR3 is built from 12 residues. From germline, CDR1 is GTSNPN and CDR2 SVGIG (reference sequence). The CDR3 spells CACGTKGNEQYF. The CDR3 DNA reads as TGTGCCTGTGGGACTAAAGGCAACGAGCAGTACTTC.

The CDR3 sequence is CASSRGARRAFF. CDR3 DNA: TGTGCCAGCAGCCGGGGTGCGAGGAGAGCTTTCTTT. The rearrangement uses TRBV28 and TRBJ1-1; D is unclear. CDR3 size: 12 residues. Germline values: CDR1 MDHEN, CDR2 SYDVKM. Trimming left V 6 bases short and J 10 bases short, with 15 bases between.

The CDR3 sequence: CASSFVGAYEQYF. The CDR3 nucleotides are TGCGCCAGCAGCTTCGTAGGGGCCTACGAGCAGTACTTC. V and J are TRBV5-1 and TRBJ2-7, with D perhaps matching TRBD1 (5 bases). This CDR3 is built from 13 residues. Trimming took off 2 bases at V and 2 bases at J, with 8 bases between the two ends. Germline CDR1 SGHRS, CDR2 YFSETQ.

Here the CDR3 DNA reads TGTGCCTGGAGTATCCAACCCTCTGGAAACACCATATATTTT. This encodes CAWSIQPSGNTIYF. The chain has TRBV30 and TRBJ1-3, with no clear D. Germline assignment: CDR1 GTSNPN and CDR2 SVGIG (reference sequence). Between the trimmed V and J ends, which lost 2 bases and 0 bases, there was a span of 8 bases. The CDR3 runs to 14 residues.

V gene TRBV19 combines with J gene TRBJ2-2, with 7 bases aligning to TRBD1. Per the germline V gene, CDR1 is LNHDA and CDR2 is SQIVND (reference sequence). V dropped 6 bases and J dropped 1; count of bases not matched to a gene: 5. The CDR3 length is 15 residues. The CDR3 DNA sequence: TGTGCCAGTAGGAGGACAGGAGTGAACACCGGGGAGCTGTTTTTT. Translated, it gives CASRRTGVNTGELFF.